Listed here is a single T cell receptor (beta chain). This specimen comes from a study of blood T cell repertoires in COVID-19. Across the study: Collection of acute and convalescent COVID-19 samples took place in the United States, Italy and Spain. T cells, B-cell-depleted T cells, or PBMCs supplied cDNA or gDNA.

In the study's own analysis: Quantification of nucleated cells was approximated via reference gene primer amplification. Assay: immunoSEQ multiplex PCR; the TCRdb copy retains only in-frame clones and omits some. From that table come the V and J calls and clone size; the DNA was used to work out D and trimming. Here the sample spans tens of thousands of clones, roughly 80% being singletons. The sequenced sample consisted of peripheral blood. The clonotype was recovered from a human donor in a cohort sampled during active COVID-19.

CDR3 sequence (DNA): TGCGCCAGCAGCCCGTCGGGCGGGGAGACCCAGTACTTC. Protein product: CASSPSGGETQYF. The chain joins TRBV5-1 to TRBJ2-5; possibly TRBD2 for D (5 bases). CDR1 is SGHRS and CDR2 is YFSETQ in the germline V gene. The CDR3 is 13 residues long. The ends were cut back, 4 bases at V and 5 bases at J, with 12 bases in the middle.